These 5 T cell receptor beta chains were all obtained from the same sample, sequenced in a study of blood T cell repertoires in COVID-19. Some clones are missing from TCRdb's copy, which holds only in-frame ones; the method was immunoSEQ multiplex PCR. The sample records approximately 310,000 clones, around 86% being singletons. Sequenced input: peripheral blood. The receptors originated from a man over 45 with active or convalescent COVID-19.

The rearrangement uses TRBV19 and TRBJ2-6, with 7 bases identical to TRBD1. The CDR3 is 16 residues long. The V and J ends lost 10 bases and 2 bases, in that order; junction bases with no gene match: 11. CDR1 and CDR2 from the germline V gene are LNHDA and SQIVND (reference sequence). CDR3 nucleotides: TGTGCCACCTCGACAGGGACGTACACTGGGGCCAACGTCCTGACTTTC. It yields the protein CATSTGTYTGANVLTF.

This clone was picked up one time. The rearrangement joins TRBV4-1 to TRBJ2-2, with 14 bases matching TRBD2. CDR1 MGHRA and CDR2 YSYEKL come from the germline V gene. This CDR3 is built from 19 residues. Trimming took 0 bases from V and 3 from J; bases not matched to a gene: 6. The CDR3 nucleotides read TGCGCCAGCAGCCAAGAGGGACTAGCGGGAGTTTCGGACACCGGGGAGCTGTTTTTT. Encoded protein: CASSQEGLAGVSDTGELFF.

V and J are TRBV28 and TRBJ2-5; TRBD1 is a possible D gene (5 bases). Germline assignment: CDR1 MDHEN and CDR2 SYDVKM. The CDR3 has 14 amino acids. The V end was cut by 4 bases, the J end by 4 bases, with 13 bases between. The CDR3 coding sequence is TGTGCCAGCAGTTCTCCAGGGATGAGAGAGACCCAGTACTTC. Its protein product is CASSSPGMRETQYF.

The DNA for the CDR3 is TGTGCCAGCAGCACCGGACAGCCCCGGGCTGGCTACACCTTC. It encodes CASSTGQPRAGYTF. This chain connects TRBV5-8 to TRBJ1-2, with a possible D match to TRBD1 (6 bases). The CDR3 has 14 amino acids. The V and J ends lost 4 bases and 7 bases respectively, with 17 bases between them. The V gene's germline CDR1 is SGHTS and CDR2 YDEGEE.

The rearrangement uses TRBV28 and TRBJ2-7; tentative D call: TRBD2 (7 bases). Between the trimmed V and J ends, which lost 3 bases and 3 bases, there was a span of 9 bases. The CDR3 is 13 residues long. Germline values: CDR1 MDHEN, CDR2 SYDVKM. For the CDR3, the DNA is TGTGCCAGCAGTTTGGGAGGGGGCTACGAGCAGTACTTC. It encodes CASSLGGGYEQYF.